A single sample gave rise to the 20 T cell receptor beta chains below, sequenced in a study of T-cell memory formation after mild COVID-19 (dated by TCRdb to the early 2020s). Libraries were made using 5' RACE. Sequencing relied on an Illumina NovaSeq 6000. TCRdb applied fastp at Q25 and MiXCR to the public reads, then kept only in-frame beta chains. Each entry is one CDR3 protein sequence, shown with its most common DNA and genes. This sample holds approximately 350,000 distinct CDR3 sequences; over 10% were observed only once. Of the sample, around a fifth is held by the ten largest clones. The sample comprised PBMCs or a T cell subset sorted from them (not recorded which). Receptors originate from a young man who had mild COVID-19 (a few samples of this study predate the infection). The sample titles of this study are shuffled in the database, so cell type and time point are left out; the donor was told from shared clones.

This clonotype showed up many times. This CDR3 is CASSHGTGVGEQFF. CDR3 in DNA: TGTGCCAGCAGCCACGGGACTGGGGTGGGTGAGCAGTTCTTC. The V call is TRBV6-5, the J call TRBJ2-1; D might be TRBD2 (6 bases). Germline lookup yields CDR1 MNHEY and CDR2 SVGAGI. The CDR3 loop spans 14 amino acids. Trimming cost V 6 bases and J 9 bases, with 18 bases left between them.

J is TRBJ2-7 and V is TRBV5-1, with D perhaps TRBD1 (5 bases). This CDR3 has 16 residues. In germline, CDR1 is SGHRS, CDR2 YFSETQ. V shed 4 bases and J shed 0 bases, with 17 bases lying between them. The chain's CDR3 is CASSLTTDSSSYEQYF. CDR3 bases: TGCGCCAGCAGCCTAACCACTGACAGTAGCTCCTACGAGCAGTACTTC.

The rearrangement joins TRBV7-9 to TRBJ2-7; a possible D gene is TRBD1 (5 bases). Germline loops: CDR1 SEHNR, CDR2 FQNEAQ (reference sequence). This CDR3 has 15 amino acids. V lost 7 bases, J lost 0 bases, and 16 bases lay in between. In DNA form, the CDR3 reads TGTGCCAGCAAATCTCAGGGTTCGACCTCCTACGAGCAGTACTTC. Translation gives CASKSQGSTSYEQYF. The entire variable domain, with the rest obtained from reference TRBV7-9 and TRBJ2-7, is as follows: DTGVSQNPRHKITKRGQNVTFRCDPISEHNRLYWYRQTLGQGPEFLTYFQNEAQLEKSRLLSDRFSAERPKGSFSTLEIQRTEQGDSAMYLCASKSQGSTSYEQYFGPGTRLTVT.

The V call is TRBV12-3 or TRBV12-4, the J call TRBJ1-6; D is possibly TRBD1 (6 bases). The CDR3 has 15 amino acids. V was cut by 7 bases and J by 10 bases, with 20 bases left in between. This CDR3 is CASTPGAGLGSPLHF. CDR3 nucleotides: TGTGCCAGCACCCCAGGGGCAGGGTTAGGGTCACCCCTCCACTTT.

This clonotype was found many times. The chain recombines TRBV5-5 with TRBJ2-1; 8 nucleotides match TRBD1. The J segment lost 4 bases and the V segment lost 5 bases, leaving 5 bases of the junction unmatched. CDR1 and CDR2 from the germline V gene are SGHKS and YYEKEE (reference sequence). The CDR3 has 14 amino acids. The CDR3, as DNA: TGTGCCAGCAGACGGGACAGGTCTTACAATGAGCAGTTCTTC. Its translation: CASRRDRSYNEQFF.

This chain links TRBV12-3 or TRBV12-4 with TRBJ2-6; D perhaps matches TRBD1 (6 bases). The CDR3 is 16 amino acids. V was cut by 4 bases and J by 2 bases, with 12 bases left in between. In DNA form, the CDR3 reads TGTGCCAGCAGTTGGGGGCTAGGGGCTGGGGCCAACGTCCTGACTTTC. Encoded protein: CASSWGLGAGANVLTF.

In its sample, this clonotype was seen a few times. This chain joins TRBV7-2 and TRBJ1-6; a possible D gene is TRBD1 (5 bases). The CDR3 covers 16 residues. V lost 5 bases, J lost 8 bases, and 19 bases lay in between. Germline V gene lookup returns CDR1 SGHTA and CDR2 FQGNSA. Here the CDR3 DNA reads TGTGCCAGCAGCCCCCGGGACGGAGACGGCTATTCACCCCTCCACTTT. Translating it yields CASSPRDGDGYSPLHF.

CDR3 amino acids: CASSLADRVRGTEAFF. In DNA form, the CDR3 reads TGTGCCAGCAGCTTAGCGGACAGGGTTCGAGGCACTGAAGCTTTCTTT. This chain connects TRBV7-9 to TRBJ1-1; 8 bases match TRBD1. Per germline, CDR1 SEHNR and CDR2 FQNEAQ (reference sequence). V lost 0 bases and J lost 4; bases outside the gene matches: 7. CDR3 length equals 16 residues.

This clonotype was detected a few times. The chain combines TRBV12-3 or TRBV12-4 with TRBJ2-2; 7 positions match TRBD2. This CDR3 contains 14 residues. Trimming removed 4 bases from V and 5 bases from J; junction bases left unmatched: 4. The CDR3 reads CASSSPAGTGELFF. The CDR3 DNA is TGTGCCAGCAGTTCCCCAGCGGGGACCGGGGAGCTGTTTTTT.

This chain joins TRBV27 and TRBJ2-3, with 10 bases aligning to TRBD2. This CDR3 region has 15 residues. CDR1 and CDR2 from the germline V gene are MNHEY and SMNVEV (reference sequence). The V and J ends lost 6 bases and 0 bases, in that order; junction bases with no gene match: 3. CDR3 coding DNA: TGTGCCAGCAGGAGCGGGGGGGTTAGCACAGATACGCAGTATTTT. Translated: CASRSGGVSTDTQYF.

J is TRBJ2-4 and V is TRBV27, with D hard to call. CDR1 and CDR2 (germline): MNHEY, SMNVEV (reference sequence). V lost 4 bases and J lost 0, with 7 bases in between. This CDR3 is 14 amino acids long. The DNA for the CDR3 is TGTGCCAGCAGTTCGTTGGGAGCCAAAAACATTCAGTACTTC. Its translation is CASSSLGAKNIQYF.

This clonotype was detected ten times or more. The chain recombines TRBV4-3 with TRBJ1-2; 8 bases line up with TRBD1. This CDR3 is built from 16 residues. The germline gives CDR1 LGHNA, CDR2 YSLEER. With V trimmed by 0 bases and J by 5 bases, 8 bases remained unmatched. Written as DNA, the CDR3 is TGCGCCAGCAGCCAAGATTTCGCAGGGGGCTTTTATGGCTACACCTTC. Its protein product is CASSQDFAGGFYGYTF.

The V and J genes are TRBV7-8 and TRBJ2-2; 7 bases map to TRBD2. V trimming: 0 bases; J trimming: 4 bases; junction bases outside the gene matches: 5. The CDR3 sequence is 16 residues long. CDR1 and CDR2 from the germline V gene are SGHVS and FQNEAQ. This chain's CDR3 is CASSLASGGGTGELFF. CDR3 nucleotides: TGTGCCAGCAGCTTAGCGAGTGGCGGGGGCACCGGGGAGCTGTTTTTT.

This clonotype was detected ten times or more. J is TRBJ2-7 and V is TRBV6-6; D gene uncertain. CDR3 length: 14 amino acids. The V and J ends lost 0 bases and 3 bases respectively, with 9 bases between them. Germline-derived CDR1 and CDR2 are MNHNY and SVGAGI (reference sequence). CDR3: CASSYSAKYYEQYF. Here the CDR3 DNA reads TGTGCCAGCAGTTACTCCGCTAAATACTACGAGCAGTACTTC.

The chain joins TRBV29-1 to TRBJ2-5; D might be TRBD2 (6 bases). Trimming took off 0 bases at V and 11 bases at J, with 13 bases between the two ends. CDR3 length: 12 residues. Germline loops: CDR1 SQVTM, CDR2 ANQGSEA. The CDR3 nucleotides read TGCAGCGTTGAAGACGCGGGGTTTCAGCAGTACTTC. This sequence encodes CSVEDAGFQQYF.

This clonotype was found a few times. This rearrangement joins TRBV5-1 to TRBJ2-5, with 10 bases fitting TRBD1. V shed 5 bases, J shed 5 bases, and the junction held 6 bases outside the gene matches. The CDR3 runs to 14 residues. CDR1 and CDR2 (germline): SGHRS, YFSETQ. The chain's CDR3 is CASRTGTGDETQYF. The CDR3 nucleotides are TGCGCCAGCAGAACCGGGACAGGGGATGAGACCCAGTACTTC.

This clonotype was detected ten times or more. The chain combines TRBV7-2 with TRBJ1-2, with D unclear. CDR1 and CDR2 from the germline V gene are SGHTA and FQGNSA. This CDR3 is 15 amino acids long. The V gene lost 5 bases and the J gene lost 0 bases, with 13 bases spanning the gap. Here the CDR3 reads CASSPLVLANYGYTF. In DNA, the CDR3 is TGTGCCAGCAGCCCCCTGGTGCTAGCTAACTATGGCTACACCTTC.

This clonotype was detected ten times or more. The J gene is TRBJ2-7, the V gene TRBV7-2; the D call may be TRBD1 or TRBD2 (5 bases each). Germline lookup yields CDR1 SGHTA and CDR2 FQGNSA. CDR3 length equals 13 residues. V dropped 3 bases and J dropped 2 bases, with 8 bases sitting between them. DNA of the CDR3: TGTGCCAGCAGCTTGCAGGGAGCCTACGAGCAGTACTTC. Its translation is CASSLQGAYEQYF.

The CDR3 loop reads CASSPGLKSPLHF. The CDR3 DNA is TGCGCCAGCAGCCCGGGACTGAAGTCACCCCTCCACTTT. This sequence joins TRBV5-1 and TRBJ1-6; D might be TRBD1 (5 bases). The V gene lost 4 bases and the J gene lost 10 bases, with 12 bases spanning the gap. The CDR3 is 13 amino acids. In germline, CDR1 is SGHRS, CDR2 YFSETQ.

The chain links TRBV7-9 to TRBJ1-1, with D hard to call. The V gene lost 0 bases and the J gene lost 0 bases, with 14 bases spanning the gap. The germline V gene has CDR1 SEHNR and CDR2 FQNEAQ (reference sequence). This CDR3 comprises 17 residues. CDR3 DNA sequence: TGTGCCAGCAGCTTAGCGTCAGGCGGCGTCATGAACACTGAAGCTTTCTTT. It codes for CASSLASGGVMNTEAFF.